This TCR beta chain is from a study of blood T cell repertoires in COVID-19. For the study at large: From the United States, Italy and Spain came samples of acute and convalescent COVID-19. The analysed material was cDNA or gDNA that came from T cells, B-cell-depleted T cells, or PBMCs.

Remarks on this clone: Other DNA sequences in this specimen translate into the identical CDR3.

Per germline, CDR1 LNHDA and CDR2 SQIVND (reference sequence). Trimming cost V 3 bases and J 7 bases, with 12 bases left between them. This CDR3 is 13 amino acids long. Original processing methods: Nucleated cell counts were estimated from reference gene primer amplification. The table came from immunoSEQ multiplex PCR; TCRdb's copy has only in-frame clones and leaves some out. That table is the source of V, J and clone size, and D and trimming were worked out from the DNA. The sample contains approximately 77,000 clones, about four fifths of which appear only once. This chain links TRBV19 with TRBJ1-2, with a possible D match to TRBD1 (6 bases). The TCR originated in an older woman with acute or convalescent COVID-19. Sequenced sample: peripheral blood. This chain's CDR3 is CASSIGDRSGYTF. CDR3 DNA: TGTGCCAGTAGTATTGGAGACAGGTCTGGCTACACCTTC.